This entry concerns a single T cell receptor beta chain. Its cognate antigen is unknown. It was second doses at about 4 or about 12 weeks that were pooled. Method: immunoSEQ multiplex PCR; TCRdb's copy keeps in-frame clones and lacks some. Among under 150,000 clones listed, roughly 88% were seen once. This sample is drawn from a study of T cell responses to AZD1222 COVID-19 vaccine. Overall study findings and caveats: Baseline serology detected seropositivity in only six or seven AZD1222 recipients. Females made up more of the donors, who were largely white British, and clonal diversity may have come out too low.

Trimming removed 2 bases from V and 1 base from J, with 8 bases in between. This CDR3 spans 14 amino acids. Germline V lookup: CDR1 PRHDT, CDR2 FYEKMQ (reference sequence). Sequenced here: peripheral blood, sampled 28 days after the second AZD1222 dose. J is TRBJ2-5 and V is TRBV13; no clear D gene. This TCR came from an adult who received the AZD1222 COVID-19 vaccine. The CDR3: CASSLLRAQETQYF. CDR3 DNA: TGTGCCAGCAGCTTACTAAGGGCCCAAGAGACCCAGTACTTC.